This passage covers 24 T cell receptor beta chains from one sample sequenced in a study of shared clonotypes between healthy human individuals. Repertoires were generated with immunoSEQ multiplex PCR, while TCRdb's copy carries only in-frame clones and drops some. In the table there are approximately 2.4 million clones, approximately 96% of which are singletons. The sequencing input was naive CD4+ T cells sorted from blood. The subset is: CD45RA+ positively selected. The receptors shown here come from a man between 18 and 29 years old in good health.

V and J are TRBV11-2 and TRBJ2-5; the match to TRBD1 covers 11 bases. The CDR3 contains 16 residues. CDR1 SGHAT and CDR2 FQNNGV come from the germline V gene. The junction had 8 bases not matched to a gene; V was cut back by 4 bases and J by 4 bases. The CDR3 region is CASSSRDRGGGETQYF. In DNA, the CDR3 is TGTGCCAGCAGCTCCCGGGACAGGGGGGGCGGAGAGACCCAGTACTTC.

The rearrangement joins TRBV7-2 to TRBJ2-1; a possible D gene is TRBD2 (5 bases). Germline assignment: CDR1 SGHTA and CDR2 FQGNSA. V gave up 2 bases and J gave up 3 bases, with 14 bases separating them. The CDR3 is 16 residues long. Here the CDR3 DNA reads TGTGCCAGCAGCTTAAGTTTCTCGGGAAACTACAATGAGCAGTTCTTC. It is translated as CASSLSFSGNYNEQFF.

This chain's CDR3 is CASSEGDLREQYF. CDR3 in DNA: TGCGCCAGCAGTGAGGGGGACTTGAGAGAGCAGTACTTC. The V gene is TRBV10-1, the J gene TRBJ2-7; a possible D gene is TRBD2 (6 bases). Trimming pared 2 bases from V and 7 bases from J, leaving 12 bases between. Germline CDR1 is WNHNN and CDR2 is SYGVQD (reference sequence). This CDR3 has 13 amino acids.

The chain carries TRBV30 and TRBJ2-3, with 13 bases lining up with TRBD2. The CDR3 totals 17 residues. J gave up 9 bases and V 2 bases, and 14 bases lay outside the gene matches. CDR1 and CDR2 (germline): GTSNPN, SVGIG (reference sequence). The CDR3 sequence: CAWSPLGGLAGDKTQYF. The CDR3 nucleotides read TGTGCCTGGAGTCCCCTGGGTGGACTAGCGGGAGACAAAACGCAGTATTTT. Variable domain in full (rest from reference TRBV30 and TRBJ2-3): SQTIHQWPATLVQPVGSPLSLECTVEGTSNPNLYWYRQAAGRGLQLLFYSVGIGQISSEVPQNLSASRPQDRQFILSSKKLLLSDSGFYLCAWSPLGGLAGDKTQYFGPGTRLTVL.

V and J are TRBV18 and TRBJ2-7; D might be TRBD1 (6 bases). This CDR3 has 15 residues. Looked up from germline, CDR1 is KGHSH and CDR2 is LQKENI. With 3 bases removed from V and 0 bases from J, the gap between germline ends came to 12 bases. CDR3 amino acids: CASSPGTTSSYEQYF. The CDR3 DNA is TGTGCCAGCTCACCCGGGACAACAAGCTCCTACGAGCAGTACTTC.

The chain carries TRBV20-1 and TRBJ2-4; D is possibly TRBD1 (6 bases). The CDR3 runs to 11 residues. The V and J ends lost 4 bases and 8 bases respectively, with 9 bases between them. Germline values: CDR1 DFQATT, CDR2 SNEGSKA (reference sequence). DNA for the CDR3: TGCAGTGCTAACAGGGATCACATTCAGTACTTC. Translated, it gives CSANRDHIQYF.

This sequence joins TRBV6-1 and TRBJ1-1; D is undetermined. This CDR3 is built from 12 residues. Germline assignment: CDR1 MNHNS and CDR2 SASEGT. V was clipped by 4 bases and J by 1 base, with 4 bases between them. The CDR3 sequence is CASSAENTEAFF. The CDR3 DNA reads TGTGCCAGCAGTGCCGAGAACACTGAAGCTTTCTTT.

The chain combines TRBV7-2 with TRBJ1-1; a weak D match, TRBD1 (5 bases). Germline-derived CDR1 and CDR2 are SGHTA and FQGNSA. Trimming shortened V by 5 bases and J by 5 bases, and 18 bases separated the two germline ends. CDR3 length: 15 residues. CDR3 residues: CASSRGTLGSTEAFF. CDR3 DNA: TGTGCCAGCAGCCGAGGGACGCTGGGTTCGACTGAAGCTTTCTTT.

This rearrangement joins TRBV7-2 to TRBJ2-3; no clear D. V lost 3 bases, J lost 6 bases, and 13 bases lay in between. Germline V CDR1 and CDR2: SGHTA, FQGNSA. CDR3 length equals 14 residues. The CDR3 region is CASSLVALVDTQYF. The DNA of the CDR3 is TGTGCCAGCAGCTTGGTGGCCCTGGTGGATACGCAGTATTTT.

V gene TRBV10-3 combines with J gene TRBJ1-2, with D possibly TRBD1 on 5 matching bases. The CDR3 is 15 residues long. CDR1 and CDR2 from the germline V gene are ENHRY and SYGVKD. Trimming left V 6 bases short and J 4 bases short, with 18 bases between. The CDR3 loop reads CAISRDASQGYGYTF. CDR3 nucleotide sequence: TGTGCCATCAGCCGGGACGCCTCCCAAGGCTATGGCTACACCTTC.

The rearrangement joins TRBV27 to TRBJ2-7; D tentatively reads TRBD1 or TRBD2 (5 bases each). V was pared by 3 bases and J by 6 bases, with 12 bases between. CDR1 and CDR2 from the germline V gene are MNHEY and SMNVEV (reference sequence). The CDR3 is made up of 13 amino acids. The CDR3 nucleotides are TGTGCCAGCAGTTTTTCGGGGCCGTTCGAGCAGTACTTC. Encoded protein: CASSFSGPFEQYF.

This chain uses TRBV7-8 with TRBJ2-1; D tentatively reads TRBD1 or TRBD2 (5 bases each). V was trimmed by 1 base and J by 10 bases, leaving 14 bases between them. This CDR3 is 14 amino acids long. Germline CDR1 SGHVS, CDR2 FQNEAQ. Written as DNA, the CDR3 is TGTGCCAGCAGCTTAGAAGAGGGGTGGCCCGAGCAGTTCTTC. It yields the protein CASSLEEGWPEQFF.

The genes are TRBV7-3 and TRBJ2-3; D not resolved. This CDR3 comprises 16 residues. Trimming shortened V by 2 bases and J by 5 bases, and 17 bases separated the two germline ends. Germline-derived CDR1 and CDR2 are SGHTA and FQGTGA. This CDR3 reads CASSLQSGVHGDTQYF. CDR3 in DNA: TGTGCCAGCAGCTTACAGTCTGGGGTCCATGGAGATACGCAGTATTTT. Complete variable domain (other parts from reference TRBV7-3 and TRBJ2-3): GAGVSQTPSNKVTEKGKYVELRCDPISGHTALYWYRQSLGQGPEFLIYFQGTGAADDSGLPNDRFFAVRPEGSVSTLKIQRTERGDSAVYLCASSLQSGVHGDTQYFGPGTRLTVL.

This clone was recorded a few times. J is TRBJ1-6 and V is TRBV28; 8 nucleotides line up with TRBD1. The germline V gene encodes CDR1 MDHEN and CDR2 SYDVKM. The CDR3 has 12 residues. The ends lost 11 bases at V and 13 bases at J; junction bases unmatched: 10. The CDR3 loop is CAGARRQGPLHF. CDR3 nucleotide sequence: TGTGCCGGGGCCCGGAGACAGGGGCCCCTCCACTTT.

Notes on this clone: Other nucleotide sequences from this sample produce the same CDR3. This chain joins TRBV14 and TRBJ1-3; D is uncertain. The CDR3 extends over 13 amino acids. Germline V lookup: CDR1 SGHDN, CDR2 FVKESK. The V end was cut by 0 bases, the J end by 0 bases, with 0 bases between. CDR3: CASSQDSGNTIYF. CDR3 nucleotide sequence: TGTGCCAGCAGCCAAGACTCTGGAAACACCATATATTTT.

Of note for this clone: One end of the junction does not line up with germline, which may come from a read error. J is TRBJ2-3 and V is TRBV7-7; D not certain. The CDR3 is 13 residues long. Germline CDR1 and CDR2: SSHAT and FNYEAQ (reference sequence). The DNA of the CDR3 is TGTGCTAGCAGCTTCCTGGGGACAGATACGCAGTATTTT. It encodes CASSFLGTDTQYF.

CDR3 loop: CAWSNGDRYYGYTF. In DNA, the CDR3 is TGTGCCTGGAGTAACGGGGACAGATACTATGGCTACACCTTC. The genes are TRBV30 and TRBJ1-2; TRBD1 matches at 7 bases. This CDR3 has 14 amino acids. The V segment lost 2 bases and the J segment 3 bases; nucleotides outside the gene matches: 6. CDR1 is GTSNPN and CDR2 is SVGIG in the germline V gene (reference sequence).

The chain combines TRBV2 with TRBJ1-2, with D possibly matching TRBD1 (5 bases). Germline-derived CDR1 and CDR2 are SNHLY and FYNNEI. This CDR3 is built from 13 residues. V shed 4 bases and J shed 6 bases, with 12 bases lying between them. The CDR3 DNA reads as TGTGCCAGCAGTGGGGATTCGGGGGATGGCTACACCTTC. Its translation is CASSGDSGDGYTF.

For this clone: This sample also contains other DNA sequences that code for the same CDR3. The V and J genes are TRBV2 and TRBJ2-2; 9 bases map to TRBD1. This CDR3 region has 14 residues. CDR1 is SNHLY and CDR2 is FYNNEI in the germline V gene. J gave up 1 base and V 8 bases, and 2 bases lay outside the gene matches. CDR3 amino acids: CASRGQGNTGELFF. The CDR3 nucleotides are TGTGCCAGCCGGGGACAGGGGAACACCGGGGAGCTGTTTTTT.

The rearrangement links TRBV30 to TRBJ2-1; 9 bases match TRBD2. Trimming at V came to 4 bases and at J to 8 bases, leaving 9 bases not matched to a gene. The CDR3 covers 14 residues. Germline V gene data show CDR1 as GTSNPN and CDR2 as SVGIG (reference sequence). The CDR3 is CAWTVPGLADEQFF. In DNA, the CDR3 is TGTGCCTGGACCGTCCCGGGACTAGCCGATGAGCAGTTCTTC.

The V gene is TRBV19, the J gene TRBJ1-5; TRBD1 aligns across 9 bases. Germline V gene sequence: CDR1 LNHDA, CDR2 SQIVND (reference sequence). The CDR3 is 16 residues long. The trim removed 5 bases at V and 7 bases at J, leaving 12 bases unmatched. CDR3 in amino acids: CASSRWTGEQEQPQHF. The CDR3 DNA follows: TGTGCCAGTAGTCGATGGACAGGGGAGCAGGAGCAGCCCCAGCATTTT.

The V call is TRBV10-1, the J call TRBJ2-2; TRBD1 agrees at 8 bases. Germline V gene lookup returns CDR1 WNHNN and CDR2 SYGVQD (reference sequence). The CDR3 is 16 residues long. The V gene end was trimmed by 2 bases and the J gene end by 0 bases; junction bases not matched to a gene: 2. The chain's CDR3 is CASSETRGPNTGELFF. In nucleotides, the CDR3 is TGCGCCAGCAGTGAGACCAGGGGGCCGAACACCGGGGAGCTGTTTTTT.

The V call is TRBV2, the J call TRBJ2-1; D remains unclear. Trimming stripped 4 bases from V and 0 bases from J, with 10 bases between. Germline V CDR1 and CDR2: SNHLY, FYNNEI. This CDR3 is built from 15 residues. The CDR3 DNA is TGTGCCAGCAGTGGCATGTTGCCCTCCTACAATGAGCAGTTCTTC. Its translation: CASSGMLPSYNEQFF.

This clone has a single count. The V call is TRBV5-8, the J call TRBJ2-1, with 7 bases lining up with TRBD2. Losses at the gene ends were 4 bases for V and 8 bases for J; bases not matched to a gene: 21. This CDR3 has 18 amino acids. Germline V gives CDR1 SGHTS, CDR2 YDEGEE. As DNA, the CDR3 is TGTGCCAGCAGCAACCCTATTCGGGGGAGGGCCTATGGGGATGAGCAGTTCTTC. This sequence encodes CASSNPIRGRAYGDEQFF.